This T cell receptor beta chain stems from a study of T cell responses to AZD1222 COVID-19 vaccine (dated by TCRdb to 2020 to 2023). In terms of the full investigation: AZD1222 recipients with second doses at about 4 weeks or about 12 weeks were pooled, because spike-specific TCR depth and breadth did not differ between schedules. TCR sequencing covered more than 230 trial participants: some 210 given two doses of AZD1222 and 26 given two doses of MenACWY control vaccine. Trial participants were enrolled into age subgroups of 18-55, 56-69 and 70-plus years, which contained about 150, 28 and 57 TCR-sequenced participants, respectively. Overall results and qualifications from the work: No day 14 peak-response samples were available, so repertoires were characterized only after the peak T cell response. Vaccine-associated CD4 TCRs spanned the whole spike protein, with dominant responses in regions 160-218 and 743-854. Conclusions about previously exposed vaccinees were limited because only five to seven AZD1222 recipients were SARS-CoV-2 seropositive at baseline. Participants were mostly white British, with more females than males. The authors suggested clonal diversity may have been underestimated. After two AZD1222 doses, spike-specific TCR breadth and depth were significantly higher than at day 0 and than in MenACWY recipients. Nearly half of unique spike-specific TCRs reportedly recognized epitopes outside regions mutated in the B.1.351 and B.1.1.7 variants. In the small 56-69-year group, the increase in depth fell short of significance, most likely because of low power.

The label giving this sample's time point can be read as: baseline before first vaccination. Vaccinee samples came from UK trials COV001 and COV002, including a single-blind randomized controlled phase 2/3 trial of AZD1222 (ChAdOx1 nCoV-19) in healthy adults. For TCRbeta chain sequencing, PBMC samples were collected from trial participants at day 0 and at day 28 after the second dose. This clone was seen only a few times. Its antigen target is currently unknown. Per-nucleotide qualities are absent, and no much larger clonotype sits a single base away. The CDR3 regions of human TCRbeta chains were subjected to immunosequencing. The published analysis was carried out like this. TCRs in the repertoires were compared against a reference library of SARS-CoV-2-specific TCRs that had been generated with the MIRA antigen-specificity platform. Breadth was defined as the fraction of unique TCRs that were SARS-CoV-2-associated. Depth was defined as the fraction of total T cells that were SARS-CoV-2-associated. Using the MIRA data, every spike-specific TCR was mapped to the spike region that the TCR reacted to and assigned to either a CD4 or a CD8 class. Log10-transformed breadth and depth values were compared by one-way ANOVA with Sidak's multiple comparisons tests. Here the immuneACCESS table is served through TCRdb, limited to in-frame sequences with V and J called. Missing clones are a known gap in these copies; in checked studies unresolved V genes cover under half, and the rest lacks a known reason. V and J calls and clone size are those listed in that table; D and trimming were worked out from the DNA. Within this sample are 150,000 or so clones, with around 90% of them counted one time only. Approximately 17% of the sample lies in the top ten.

The CDR3, from cysteine to phenylalanine, totals 9 residues. The DNA shown is the 27-base CDR3, in frame from base 1. CDR1 and CDR2, looked up from the germline V gene (reference sequence), are DFQATT and SNEGSKA. The starting material was peripheral blood, obtained on day 0 of AZD1222 vaccination. Here the chain combines TRBV20-1 and TRBJ2-1, with no confident D gene call. This TCR came from an adult in good health. CDR3 region: CSPSNEQFF. The DNA is as follows: TGCAGCCCATCCAATGAGCAGTTCTTC.